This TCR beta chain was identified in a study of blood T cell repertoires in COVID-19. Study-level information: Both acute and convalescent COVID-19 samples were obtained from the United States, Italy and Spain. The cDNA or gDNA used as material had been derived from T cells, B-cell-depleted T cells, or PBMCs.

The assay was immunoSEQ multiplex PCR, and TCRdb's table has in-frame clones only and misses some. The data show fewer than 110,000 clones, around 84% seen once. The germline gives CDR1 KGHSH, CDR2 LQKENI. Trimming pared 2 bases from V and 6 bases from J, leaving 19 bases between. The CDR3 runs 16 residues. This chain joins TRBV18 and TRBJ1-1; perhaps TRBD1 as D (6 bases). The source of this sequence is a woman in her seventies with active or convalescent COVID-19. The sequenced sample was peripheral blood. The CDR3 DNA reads TGTGCCAGCTCACCAGGGGGCAGTAAGGTCTTCGCTGAAGCTTTCTTT. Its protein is CASSPGGSKVFAEAFF.